The 8 T cell receptor beta chains given below trace back to one sample, sequenced in a study of shared clonotypes between healthy human individuals. Generated by immunoSEQ multiplex PCR, the TCRdb table keeps only in-frame clones and is missing some. In the table there are a few million clones, around 94% of which are singletons. Sequences were obtained from naive CD4+ T cells sorted from blood. Subset denoted: CD45RA+ positively selected. These receptors originate from a young man in good health.

The chain employs TRBV18 and TRBJ2-1; TRBD2 aligns across 15 bases. V dropped 3 bases and J dropped 1; count of bases not matched to a gene: 4. Germline assignment: CDR1 KGHSH and CDR2 LQKENI. This CDR3 contains 18 residues. CDR3 loop: CASSPGLAGGRSYNEQFF. CDR3 nucleotides: TGTGCCAGCTCACCCGGACTAGCGGGGGGGCGATCCTACAATGAGCAGTTCTTC.

This chain joins TRBV2 and TRBJ2-7; 7 positions agree with TRBD2. Trimming cost V 7 bases and J 5 bases; bases outside gene matches: 8. Germline V lookup: CDR1 SNHLY, CDR2 FYNNEI. The CDR3 is 13 amino acids. The DNA for the CDR3 is TGTGCCAGCAACGGGCGGGAGCGAAACGAGCAGTACTTC. This codes for CASNGRERNEQYF.

The chain is built from TRBV9 and TRBJ1-1; TRBD1 aligns across 8 bases. This CDR3 spans 19 amino acids. Germline CDR1 SGDLS, CDR2 YYNGEE. V trimming: 0 bases; J trimming: 0 bases; junction bases outside the gene matches: 13. CDR3 amino acids: CASSVGDRRASHMNTEAFF. Here the CDR3 DNA reads TGTGCCAGCAGCGTAGGGGACAGGAGGGCTAGCCACATGAACACTGAAGCTTTCTTT.

J is TRBJ2-3 and V is TRBV4-1; D gene ambiguous. CDR1 is MGHRA and CDR2 is YSYEKL in the germline V gene. The CDR3 contains 12 residues. V was clipped by 0 bases and J by 8 bases, with 6 bases between them. The CDR3 region has the DNA TGCGCCAGCAGCCAAGAAAAGGGTACGCAGTATTTT. Protein sequence: CASSQEKGTQYF.

Points on this clone: The sample carries other DNA sequences with the same CDR3. The genes are TRBV5-1 and TRBJ2-5, with D unresolved. CDR1 and CDR2 from the germline V gene are SGHRS and YFSETQ. The CDR3 totals 12 residues. With 4 bases removed from V and 2 bases from J, the gap between germline ends came to 6 bases. The CDR3, as DNA: TGCGCCAGCAGCGTCGAACAAGAGACCCAGTACTTC. It yields the protein CASSVEQETQYF.

The rearrangement uses TRBV5-1 and TRBJ2-5; D is perhaps TRBD1 (6 bases). Trimming cost V 4 bases and J 2 bases, with 9 bases left between them. Germline CDR1 is SGHRS and CDR2 is YFSETQ. The CDR3 is made up of 13 amino acids. The CDR3 sequence: CASSQDRQETQYF. The CDR3 bases are TGCGCCAGCAGCCAAGACAGGCAAGAGACCCAGTACTTC.

V is TRBV11-2 and J is TRBJ2-7, with D hard to call. Germline loops: CDR1 SGHAT, CDR2 FQNNGV. Between the trimmed V and J ends, which lost 5 bases and 3 bases, there was a span of 14 bases. The CDR3 loop spans 14 amino acids. The CDR3 sequence: CASSPISGHYEQYF. CDR3 sequence (DNA): TGTGCCAGCAGCCCTATCTCCGGGCACTACGAGCAGTACTTC. Looking up the rest from reference TRBV11-2 and TRBJ2-7 gives the full variable domain: EAGVAQSPRYKIIEKRQSVAFWCNPISGHATLYWYQQILGQGPKLLIQFQNNGVVDDSQLPKDRFSAERLKGVDSTLKIQPAKLEDSAVYLCASSPISGHYEQYFGPGTRLTVT.

As concerns this clone: This same CDR3 is encoded by further DNA sequences in the sample. The rearrangement uses TRBV5-4 and TRBJ2-3; 11 bases fit TRBD2. The CDR3 is made up of 15 amino acids. The ends lost 3 bases at V and 3 bases at J; junction bases unmatched: 3. The germline V gene has CDR1 SGHNT and CDR2 YYREEE (reference sequence). CDR3 DNA sequence: TGTGCCAGCAGCTCTAGCGGGGGGCGTACAGATACGCAGTATTTT. It specifies CASSSSGGRTDTQYF. The full variable domain, its missing parts supplied by reference TRBV5-4 and TRBJ2-3, is ETGVTQSPTHLIKTRGQQVTLRCSSQSGHNTVSWYQQALGQGPQFIFQYYREEENGRGNFPPRFSGLQFPNYSSELNVNALELDDSALYLCASSSSGGRTDTQYFGPGTRLTVL.